Following are 3 T cell receptor beta chains from one sample sequenced in a study of cytomegalovirus exposure and HLA in healthy donors. The primer mix had 60 Vbeta and 13 Jbeta primers. Sequenced by immunoSEQ multiplex PCR; TCRdb stores in-frame clones only, minus some. The sample carries some 150,000 clones, 65% to 80% recorded once. The source material was PBMCs. These receptors were taken from a woman in her thirties in good health and CMV-seronegative.

This chain links TRBV30 with TRBJ1-3, with D hard to call. The CDR3 length is 14 residues. V was clipped by 1 base and J by 2 bases, with 9 bases between them. CDR1 is GTSNPN and CDR2 is SVGIG in the germline V gene (reference sequence). The CDR3 loop reads CAWSAPGTGNTIYF. The CDR3 nucleotides read TGTGCCTGGAGTGCCCCAGGAACTGGAAACACCATATATTTT.

The V gene is TRBV4-1, the J gene TRBJ2-1; TRBD2 matches 9 bases. V was pared by 0 bases and J by 9 bases, with 6 bases of the junction left unmatched. CDR3 length: 15 residues. Germline V gene lookup returns CDR1 MGHRA and CDR2 YSYEKL. Here the CDR3 reads CASSQEREGRGEQFF. The CDR3 DNA reads TGCGCCAGCAGCCAAGAGCGGGAGGGCCGTGGTGAGCAGTTCTTC.

Ten or more counts support this clone. V and J are TRBV5-1 and TRBJ2-1; 9 bases align to TRBD2. The CDR3 consists of 14 residues. The V gene end was trimmed by 0 bases and the J gene end by 5 bases; junction bases not matched to a gene: 0. Germline assignment: CDR1 SGHRS and CDR2 YFSETQ. Here the CDR3 reads CASSLGLADNEQFF. The CDR3 DNA is TGCGCCAGCAGCTTGGGACTAGCGGACAATGAGCAGTTCTTC.